Below, 28 T cell receptor beta chains from the same sample are listed, as sequenced in a study of identical twins. MiXCR, applied by TCRdb to the 5' RACE reads, yields one record per CDR3 protein. The table has 500,000 or so distinct CDR3 sequences, around 20% seen once. The sample also formed part of further work on T cells expressing NK-cell markers.

The source material was CD4+ T cells sorted from blood. These receptors originate from a woman in her late teens or twenties in good health.

The chain has TRBV27 and TRBJ2-5; 7 bases match TRBD1. CDR1 is MNHEY, CDR2 SMNVEV, per germline (reference sequence). The CDR3 length is 15 residues. V lost 0 bases to trimming and J lost 0 bases; unmatched junction nucleotides: 1. CDR3 sequence (DNA): TGTGCCAGCAGTTTATCAGGGACAGACCAAGAGACCCAGTACTTC. It is translated as CASSLSGTDQETQYF.

This clonotype has ten or more counts. The V and J genes are TRBV7-9 and TRBJ1-1, with D possibly TRBD1 on 6 matching bases. CDR1 and CDR2 from the germline V gene are SEHNR and FQNEAQ (reference sequence). V was trimmed by 4 bases and J by 4 bases, leaving 13 bases between them. The CDR3 has 14 residues. The CDR3 spells CASSSQGGSTEAFF. The CDR3 bases are TGTGCCAGCAGCTCACAGGGCGGATCCACTGAAGCTTTCTTT.

At least ten counts were recorded for this clonotype. The V and J genes are TRBV9 and TRBJ1-6; no clear D. The CDR3 is 15 amino acids. Germline-derived CDR1 and CDR2 are SGDLS and YYNGEE. Trimming took off 1 base at V and 1 base at J, with 6 bases between the two ends. The CDR3: CASSVSGSYNSPLHF. The CDR3 DNA is TGTGCCAGCAGCGTATCTGGTTCCTATAATTCACCCCTCCACTTT.

This clonotype occurred a few times. The chain combines TRBV20-1 with TRBJ2-3; maybe TRBD2 (6 bases). V shed 0 bases and J shed 2 bases, with 12 bases lying between them. CDR1 DFQATT and CDR2 SNEGSKA come from the germline V gene (reference sequence). The CDR3 spans 15 residues. The CDR3 loop reads CSARDQERVTDTQYF. The CDR3 DNA is TGCAGTGCTAGAGATCAGGAGCGGGTCACAGATACGCAGTATTTT.

This clonotype was counted a few times. The rearrangement uses TRBV6-1 and TRBJ1-1; a weak D match, TRBD1 (6 bases). The CDR3 spans 15 residues. Between the trimmed V and J ends, which lost 6 bases and 1 base, there was a span of 15 bases. From germline, CDR1 is MNHNS and CDR2 SASEGT. Written as DNA, the CDR3 is TGTGCCAGCAGCCTTAGGGGAGGGGGGAACACTGAAGCTTTCTTT. Its protein is CASSLRGGGNTEAFF.

The rearrangement links TRBV7-2 to TRBJ2-3; D call uncertain. The CDR3 length is 16 residues. The germline V and J ends were trimmed by 2 bases and 4 bases, with 16 bases remaining between them. CDR1 and CDR2 from the germline V gene are SGHTA and FQGNSA. In DNA, the CDR3 is TGTGCCAGCAGCTTATTATCAGGCCTACGACCAGATACGCAGTATTTT. Translating gives CASSLLSGLRPDTQYF.

The chain joins TRBV3-1 to TRBJ2-7; D tentatively reads TRBD1 or TRBD2 (5 bases each). Trimming took 1 base from V and 5 from J, leaving 21 bases between them. The V gene's germline CDR1 is LGHDT and CDR2 YNNKEL (reference sequence). The CDR3 is 17 residues long. The CDR3 loop reads CASSQVSGTGGGNEQYF. DNA of the CDR3: TGTGCCAGCAGCCAAGTTTCAGGAACAGGAGGAGGTAACGAGCAGTACTTC.

This clonotype has a handful of counts. CDR3 loop: CSARGTGYTQYF. The CDR3 region has the DNA TGCAGTGCTAGAGGGACAGGGTATACGCAGTATTTT. The rearrangement joins TRBV20-1 to TRBJ2-3, with TRBD1 matching 8 bases. This CDR3 comprises 12 residues. Germline CDR1 DFQATT, CDR2 SNEGSKA (reference sequence). Trimming cost V 1 base and J 7 bases; bases outside gene matches: 1.

There are a few counts of this clonotype. This chain joins TRBV5-1 and TRBJ2-7, with 7 bases that match TRBD1. The germline V gene has CDR1 SGHRS and CDR2 YFSETQ. Unmatched junction bases numbered 14, after V lost 5 bases and J lost 0 bases. CDR3 length equals 17 residues. Here the CDR3 reads CASSNRLDRMSSYEQYF. The DNA of the CDR3 is TGCGCCAGCAGTAACAGGTTGGACAGGATGAGCTCCTACGAGCAGTACTTC.

The chain couples TRBV20-1 to TRBJ2-1; possibly TRBD2 for D (6 bases). Per germline, CDR1 DFQATT and CDR2 SNEGSKA (reference sequence). The CDR3 extends over 13 amino acids. Trimming cost V 5 bases and J 4 bases, with 12 bases left between them. DNA for the CDR3: TGCAGTGCTGGATATAGCGGATACAATGAGCAGTTCTTC. Its translation: CSAGYSGYNEQFF.

This clonotype has only a few counts. The rearrangement uses TRBV28 and TRBJ2-4, with D unresolved. There are 15 residues in the CDR3. V dropped 4 bases and J dropped 3 bases, with 13 bases sitting between them. CDR1 is MDHEN, CDR2 SYDVKM, per germline. This chain's CDR3 is CASSSLAGGKNIQYF. The CDR3 nucleotides read TGTGCCAGCAGTTCCCTGGCTGGTGGCAAAAACATTCAGTACTTC.

This clonotype was seen many times. The CDR3 is CASSGFNYGYTF. DNA of the CDR3: TGTGCCAGCAGCGGATTTAACTATGGCTACACCTTC. The V call is TRBV12-3 or TRBV12-4, the J call TRBJ1-2; no firm D call. The CDR3 length is 12 residues. Trimming shortened V by 6 bases and J by 1 base, and 6 bases separated the two germline ends.

This clonotype has only one observation. The chain joins TRBV2 to TRBJ2-1, with TRBD2 matching over 12 bases. Per the germline V gene, CDR1 is SNHLY and CDR2 is FYNNEI. With 8 bases clipped from V and 5 bases from J, the junction kept 10 bases outside the gene matches. CDR3 length equals 16 residues. The CDR3 region is CASGGETSGRNNEQFF. CDR3 bases: TGTGCCAGCGGGGGGGAGACTAGCGGGAGAAACAATGAGCAGTTCTTC.

The chain recombines TRBV20-1 with TRBJ2-7, with 11 bases that match TRBD2. Losses at the gene ends were 1 base for V and 0 bases for J; bases not matched to a gene: 5. This CDR3 has 16 amino acids. The germline V gene encodes CDR1 DFQATT and CDR2 SNEGSKA (reference sequence). CDR3 protein: CSARGGTSGFSYEQYF. DNA of the CDR3: TGCAGTGCTAGAGGAGGGACTAGCGGTTTCTCCTACGAGCAGTACTTC.

V is TRBV12-3 or TRBV12-4 and J is TRBJ1-5; 7 nucleotides match TRBD1. This CDR3 comprises 15 residues. V dropped 5 bases and J dropped 6; count of bases not matched to a gene: 10. DNA of the CDR3: TGTGCCAGCAGTCCCGAGCCGACAGGGAGTCAGCCCCAGCATTTT. Translation gives CASSPEPTGSQPQHF.

The chain joins TRBV12-5 to TRBJ2-3; no reliable D call. This CDR3 comprises 13 residues. CDR1 is LGHNT and CDR2 is FRNRAP in the germline V gene. Trimming stripped 0 bases from V and 7 bases from J, with 8 bases between. DNA of the CDR3: TGTGCTAGTGGTTTGGTCTTTAGTTATACGCAGTATTTT. This gives the protein CASGLVFSYTQYF.

This chain links TRBV20-1 with TRBJ2-7, with 8 bases fitting TRBD2. CDR1 DFQATT and CDR2 SNEGSKA come from the germline V gene (reference sequence). CDR3 length: 11 residues. With 4 bases clipped from V and 6 bases from J, the junction kept 2 bases outside the gene matches. The DNA of the CDR3 is TGCAGTGCTAACGGGGGGGCCGAGCAGTACTTC. Translating gives CSANGGAEQYF.

V and J are TRBV10-3 and TRBJ2-2; D gene ambiguous. This CDR3 is built from 13 residues. The ends were cut back, 2 bases at V and 6 bases at J, with 7 bases in the middle. Per germline, CDR1 ENHRY and CDR2 SYGVKD. CDR3 nucleotide sequence: TGTGCCATCAGTGAGGTCGGGTCCGGGGAGCTGTTTTTT. Protein: CAISEVGSGELFF.

This sequence joins TRBV20-1 and TRBJ2-3, with TRBD1 matching over 7 bases. In germline, CDR1 is DFQATT, CDR2 SNEGSKA (reference sequence). The CDR3 has 14 amino acids. The ends lost 4 bases at V and 1 base at J; junction bases unmatched: 5. Here the CDR3 DNA reads TGCAGTGCTATCAAGGGGGCGGGCACAGATACGCAGTATTTT. As protein: CSAIKGAGTDTQYF.

This clonotype showed up just a few times. This sequence joins TRBV5-1 and TRBJ2-4; 10 positions agree with TRBD2. Germline lookup yields CDR1 SGHRS and CDR2 YFSETQ. The CDR3 spans 15 residues. The J segment lost 8 bases and the V segment lost 0 bases, leaving 5 bases of the junction unmatched. The CDR3 coding sequence is TGCGCCAGCAGCTTGGAAGGTAGCGGGAGGTACATTCAGTACTTC. Its translation is CASSLEGSGRYIQYF.

A few counts support this clonotype. The chain carries TRBV12-3 or TRBV12-4 and TRBJ1-3; perhaps TRBD1 as D (6 bases). Trimming removed 5 bases from V and 8 bases from J, with 16 bases in between. This CDR3 comprises 14 residues. Here the CDR3 reads CASSNTGGGDTIYF. The CDR3 coding sequence is TGTGCCAGCAGTAATACCGGGGGCGGGGACACCATATATTTT.

V gene TRBV27 combines with J gene TRBJ1-1; TRBD1 is a possible D gene (6 bases). The CDR3 runs 15 residues. The ends were cut back, 1 base at V and 6 bases at J, with 15 bases in the middle. Germline V gives CDR1 MNHEY, CDR2 SMNVEV (reference sequence). CDR3 sequence (DNA): TGTGCCAGCAGTTTATGGCCGAGGGGGGACGCTGAAGCTTTCTTT. It codes for CASSLWPRGDAEAFF.

The chain employs TRBV5-6 and TRBJ2-1; the match to TRBD1 covers 8 bases. The CDR3 is 15 residues long. V lost 2 bases, J lost 4 bases, and 5 bases stayed unmatched. The germline V gene encodes CDR1 SGHDT and CDR2 YYEEEE. In DNA, the CDR3 is TGTGCCAGCAGCTTCCCGGGACAGGTTTACAATGAGCAGTTCTTC. It is translated as CASSFPGQVYNEQFF.

This clonotype was seen just once. The rearrangement links TRBV7-3 to TRBJ2-5, with 7 bases lining up with TRBD2. Per the germline V gene, CDR1 is SGHTA and CDR2 is FQGTGA. This CDR3 is built from 16 residues. The ends lost 0 bases at V and 1 base at J; junction bases unmatched: 5. The CDR3, as DNA: TGTGCCAGCAGCTTAACGAGGCGACTAGCCCAAGAGACCCAGTACTTC. Its translation is CASSLTRRLAQETQYF.

Comment on this clonotype: The junction and the germline gene differ at one end; a read error may be behind it. V usage is TRBV20-1 and J usage is TRBJ2-1, with D perhaps being TRBD1 or TRBD2 (8 bases each). CDR1 and CDR2 from the germline V gene are DFQATT and SNEGSKA (reference sequence). CDR3 length equals 14 residues. This CDR3 reads CSAGDRGGGNEQFF. The CDR3 coding sequence is TGCAGTGCTGGAGACAGGGGCGGGGGGAATGAGCAGTTCTTC.

There are a few counts of this clonotype. V is TRBV12-3 or TRBV12-4 and J is TRBJ2-6; the D gene could be TRBD1 or TRBD2 (5 bases each). CDR3 length equals 16 residues. V was trimmed by 7 bases and J by 0 bases, leaving 13 bases between them. CDR3 in amino acids: CASIPGRYSGANVLTF. CDR3 DNA sequence: TGTGCCAGCATCCCGGGACGGTACTCTGGGGCCAACGTCCTGACTTTC.

The V and J genes are TRBV5-6 and TRBJ2-7; D is possibly TRBD1 (5 bases). The CDR3 sequence is 14 residues long. Germline-derived CDR1 and CDR2 are SGHDT and YYEEEE. V was clipped by 4 bases and J by 5 bases, with 16 bases between them. Written as DNA, the CDR3 is TGTGCCAGCAGCCCTCCGCCAGGGCTCCACGAGCAGTACTTC. This sequence encodes CASSPPPGLHEQYF.

In its sample, this clonotype was seen many times. This chain joins TRBV12-3 or TRBV12-4 and TRBJ1-1; a possible D gene is TRBD1 (5 bases). Trimming took off 7 bases at V and 2 bases at J, with 11 bases between the two ends. This CDR3 is 13 amino acids long. CDR3 amino acids: CASTPTANTEAFF. DNA of the CDR3: TGTGCCAGCACCCCGACAGCAAACACTGAAGCTTTCTTT.